Listed here is a single T cell receptor beta chain. What it binds is not known. Trimming at V came to 2 bases and at J to 6 bases, leaving 4 bases not matched to a gene. This CDR3 has 15 amino acids. The V gene's germline CDR1 is SGHTA and CDR2 FQGNSA. The sample originates from a study of CD8 T cells in ankylosing spondylitis. General study findings and limits: Eight or nine highly homologous variants made up a TCR beta motif that seemed to typify ankylosing spondylitis blood. Disease-linked clones, CD8+, were relatively rare in peripheral blood. As reported, disease-linked clones showed significant enrichment in matched ankylosing spondylitis synovial fluid. Some of the motif variants had earlier been found in reactive arthritis patients' fluid and blood.

Quantitative 5'-RACE with molecular barcodes generated TCR beta libraries. MiXCR, applied by TCRdb to the 5' RACE reads, yields one record per CDR3 protein. Here the sample spans 700,000 to 1,000,000 distinct CDR3 sequences, roughly 12% being singletons. This chain joins TRBV7-2 and TRBJ2-2; 9 bases are a match to TRBD1. Specimen: blood, either unsorted or a sorted T cell fraction (not recorded which). The TCR comes from a male donor with ankylosing spondylitis. CDR3 bases: TGTGCCAGCAGCTTAATTGGGACAGGGTCCGGGGAGCTGTTTTTT. This gives the protein CASSLIGTGSGELFF.